This passage covers 29 T cell receptor beta chains from one sample sequenced in a study of tumor-infiltrating lymphocytes in oesophageal squamous cell carcinoma. TCRdb re-called the PCR reads through MiXCR, storing one row per CDR3 protein. The profile covers about 11,000 distinct CDR3 sequences, with around 53% appearing a single time and under 20% taken by the ten largest. The sample was esophageal tumor tissue. The receptors were sampled from a female donor with esophageal squamous cell carcinoma.

This clonotype was detected only a few times. As the CDR3 is not closed by the conserved phenylalanine or tryptophan, this likely results from a read error. It is unclear where the CDR3 begins or ends on the DNA, so no DNA is shown, and the CDR3 is as TCRdb lists it. The chain employs TRBV6-1 and TRBJ2-6; the listed D gene, TRBD2, was not tested against the DNA. Germline V gene lookup returns CDR1 MNHNS and CDR2 SASEGT. The CDR3 has 10 residues if both end residues are counted. The CDR3 spells CASSPGITSG.

This clonotype came up once. The chain links TRBV7-2 to TRBJ2-3, with D uncertain. This CDR3 spans 15 amino acids. CDR1 SGHTA and CDR2 FQGNSA come from the germline V gene. Trimming left V 5 bases short and J 5 bases short, with 17 bases between. The CDR3 loop is CASSPPSSGRDTQYF. CDR3 DNA sequence: TGTGCCAGCAGCCCCCCATCTTCTGGCCGAGATACGCAGTATTTT.

The J gene is TRBJ2-6, the V gene TRBV7-8; 9 bases fit TRBD1. CDR1 and CDR2 (germline): SGHVS, FQNEAQ. This CDR3 is built from 18 residues. V lost 3 bases to trimming and J lost 2 bases; unmatched junction nucleotides: 8. CDR3: CASSFFGDRVPGANVLTF. The CDR3 coding sequence is TGTGCCAGCAGCTTCTTCGGGGACAGGGTCCCTGGGGCCAACGTCCTGACTTTC.

Concerning this clonotype: A clone one base away is much larger, so this may be a read error. In DNA, the CDR3 is TGTACCAGCAGTGACTGGGACACCATATATTTT. Protein product: CTSSDWDTIYF. The chain is built from TRBV6-6 and TRBJ1-3; no definite D call. The CDR3 sequence is 11 residues long. Germline CDR1 MNHNY, CDR2 SVGAGI (reference sequence).

This clonotype was seen more than once but under ten times. The J gene is TRBJ2-1, the V gene TRBV18; possibly TRBD1 for D (5 bases). The J call may be incorrect, as the DNA end agrees better with TRBJ2-7. Germline V gene data show CDR1 as KGHSH and CDR2 as LQKENI. The CDR3 length is 13 residues. CDR3 residues: CASSPPSRAEQYF. The CDR3 nucleotides are TGTGCCAGCTCACCACCTTCCAGGGCGGAGCAGTACTTC.

To note about this clonotype: No conserved phenylalanine or tryptophan ends this CDR3, so it is likely a read error. No DNA is shown, since the ends of the CDR3 on it are uncertain; the CDR3 is the one TCRdb lists. V and J are TRBV24-1 and TRBJ1-1. The CDR3 is made up of 8 amino acids, end residues included. Germline V gene lookup returns CDR1 KGHDR and CDR2 SFDVKD. CDR3 sequence reads: CATSQISS.

Turning to this clonotype: With a much larger clone just one base away, this may be a read error. CDR3 in DNA: TGCGCCAGCAGCCAAGGCCGGGGGGCGGGGGGGCGTAATGAGCAGTACTTC. This translates into CASSQGRGAGGRNEQYF. The chain has TRBV4-1 and TRBJ2-4; 9 nucleotides match TRBD2. The V gene end was trimmed by 1 base and the J gene end by 13 bases; junction bases not matched to a gene: 17. This CDR3 comprises 17 residues. Germline loops: CDR1 MGHRA, CDR2 YSYEKL.

The J gene is TRBJ2-3, the V gene TRBV28, with D tentatively TRBD1 (6 bases). The last part of the DNA fits TRBJ2-7 better; the J call may be wrong. CDR3 size: 15 residues. Germline V gives CDR1 MDHEN, CDR2 SYDVKM. The CDR3 sequence: CASSLWGAGSYEQYF. The CDR3 DNA follows: TGTGCCAGCAGTTTATGGGGGGCCGGCTCCTACGAGCAGTACTTC.

Concerning this clonotype: A much bigger clone sits one base away, suggesting this may be a read error. This CDR3 reads CASIRRDNEQYF. The CDR3 region has the DNA TGTGCCAGCATCCGGCGGGACAATGAGCAGTACTTC. The chain couples TRBV27 to TRBJ2-1, with D perhaps TRBD1 or TRBD2 (6 bases each). The DNA end favors TRBJ2-7, so the J call may be wrong. The CDR3 has 12 residues. Germline lookup yields CDR1 MNHEY and CDR2 SMNVEV (reference sequence).

As concerns this clonotype: A clone one base away is much larger, so this may be a read error. The J gene is TRBJ2-7, the V gene TRBV27; 7 bases align to TRBD1. Germline trimming cut 3 bases from V and 7 bases from J; bases unmatched to any gene: 6. The V gene's germline CDR1 is MNHEY and CDR2 SMNVEV (reference sequence). The CDR3 has 13 residues. The CDR3 sequence is CASSFSQGHEQYF. CDR3 DNA: TGTGCCAGCAGTTTCTCACAGGGGCATGAGCAGTACTTC.

V and J are TRBV12-3 or TRBV12-4 and TRBJ2-4; weak D call: TRBD1 (6 bases). The J call may be faulty, since TRBJ2-7 better matches the DNA end. The CDR3 is 12 amino acids. CDR3 protein: CASSWTVREQYF. The CDR3 bases are TGTGCCAGCAGCTGGACAGTTCGCGAGCAGTACTTC.

The table lists this clonotype with a few counts. The genes are TRBV20-1 and TRBJ2-2, with D possibly TRBD1 on 5 matching bases. V was shortened by 7 bases and J by 1 base, with 13 bases between the two germline ends. In germline, CDR1 is DFQATT, CDR2 SNEGSKA (reference sequence). CDR3 length: 14 amino acids. This CDR3 is CSGTGNMNTGELFF. CDR3 sequence (DNA): TGCAGTGGAACAGGAAATATGAACACCGGGGAGCTGTTTTTT.

The chain carries TRBV7-6 and TRBJ1-1; D is possibly TRBD1 (5 bases). Germline lookup yields CDR1 SGHVS and CDR2 FNYEAQ. The length of the CDR3 is 13 residues. The V and J ends lost 7 bases and 4 bases respectively, with 13 bases between them. CDR3 sequence (DNA): TGTGCCAGCATCTCCTGGGGCCGCACTGAAGCTTTCTTT. This encodes CASISWGRTEAFF.

This chain links TRBV10-3 with TRBJ2-3, with TRBD1 matching 8 bases. The J call is doubtful: the DNA matches TRBJ2-2 better. The CDR3 contains 15 residues. CDR1 and CDR2 (germline): ENHRY, SYGVKD. CDR3 nucleotides: TGTGCCATCAGTGAGCCAGGGGGCATAACCGGGGAGCTGTTTTTT. Translation: CAISEPGGITGELFF.

The chain has TRBV7-3 and TRBJ2-2; TRBD2 matches 10 bases. CDR3 size: 17 residues. V lost 5 bases, J lost 4 bases, and 10 bases stayed unmatched. Germline V gene sequence: CDR1 SGHTA, CDR2 FQGTGA. The CDR3 here is CASSTRAEREGTGELFF. The CDR3 DNA reads as TGTGCCAGCAGCACCCGGGCCGAGCGGGAGGGCACCGGGGAGCTGTTTTTT.

This clonotype came up many times. The chain links TRBV7-9 to TRBJ2-3; 8 bases match TRBD2. V trimming: 4 bases; J trimming: 4 bases; junction bases outside the gene matches: 10. The germline V gene has CDR1 SEHNR and CDR2 FQNEAQ (reference sequence). This CDR3 region has 16 residues. The CDR3 coding sequence is TGTGCCAGCAGCTCTCTCCAGGCGGGAGGATCAGATACGCAGTATTTT. Its translation is CASSSLQAGGSDTQYF. The variable domain in full, with the rest retrieved from reference TRBV7-9 and TRBJ2-3, is DTGVSQNPRHKITKRGQNVTFRCDPISEHNRLYWYRQTLGQGPEFLTYFQNEAQLEKSRLLSDRFSAERPKGSFSTLEIQRTEQGDSAMYLCASSSLQAGGSDTQYFGPGTRLTVL.

This chain joins TRBV6-5 and TRBJ2-7, with D uncertain. V lost 0 bases, J lost 1 base, and 7 bases lay in between. Germline lookup yields CDR1 MNHEY and CDR2 SVGAGI. The length of the CDR3 is 14 residues. The CDR3 coding sequence is TGTGCCAGCAGTTACTCGTCCAGGTCCTACGAGCAGTACTTC. It codes for CASSYSSRSYEQYF.

The V call is TRBV11-2, the J call TRBJ2-5; TRBD2 matches 12 bases. The J call is in doubt because the DNA end fits TRBJ2-7 better. The CDR3 is 14 residues long. Germline assignment: CDR1 SGHAT and CDR2 FQNNGV. The CDR3 spells CASSLTSGSYEQYF. DNA for the CDR3: TGTGCCAGCAGCTTGACTAGCGGGAGCTACGAGCAGTACTTC.

This sequence joins TRBV7-3 and TRBJ2-3, with 7 bases lining up with TRBD2. Germline CDR1 is SGHTA and CDR2 is FQGTGA. The junction had 10 bases not matched to a gene; V was cut back by 5 bases and J by 11 bases. CDR3 length: 13 residues. CDR3 residues: CASSVWEGAQQYF. For the CDR3, the DNA is TGTGCCAGCAGCGTATGGGAGGGAGCCCAGCAGTATTTT.

This clonotype is judged medium-sized (0.01 to 0.1%). The chain combines TRBV6-1 with TRBJ2-7; tentative D call: TRBD1 (5 bases). Deletions cut 6 bases from V and 3 bases from J, with 15 bases between. Per germline, CDR1 MNHNS and CDR2 SASEGT. The CDR3 loop spans 14 amino acids. The CDR3 reads CASRRQGSNYEQYF. Written as DNA, the CDR3 is TGTGCCAGCAGGAGGCAGGGATCAAACTACGAGCAGTACTTC.

This sequence joins TRBV12-3 or TRBV12-4 and TRBJ2-4; D is uncertain. The J call may be faulty, since TRBJ2-5 better matches the DNA end. CDR3 size: 13 residues. CDR3 region: CASSLLEGETQYF. CDR3 nucleotides: TGTGCCAGCAGTTTACTAGAAGGGGAGACCCAGTACTTC.

The CDR3 loop reads CASSFLSGSLYEQYF. CDR3 coding DNA: TGTGCCAGCAGCTTCCTTAGCGGGAGCCTTTACGAGCAGTACTTC. The chain is built from TRBV7-8 and TRBJ2-7; 9 bases are a match to TRBD2. After removal of 3 bases from V and 4 bases from J, the junction contained 7 bases not matched to a gene. The CDR3 has 15 amino acids. The V gene's germline CDR1 is SGHVS and CDR2 FQNEAQ.

This rearrangement joins TRBV28 to TRBJ2-1; the D gene is possibly TRBD2 (6 bases). CDR1 and CDR2 (germline): MDHEN, SYDVKM. The CDR3 covers 17 residues. V lost 2 bases to trimming and J lost 0 bases, with 14 bases between them. CDR3 sequence: CASSLPSEGGSYNEQFF. The CDR3 bases are TGTGCCAGCAGTTTACCCTCGGAGGGCGGCTCCTACAATGAGCAGTTCTTC.

The chain links TRBV11-2 to TRBJ2-7, with D hard to call. CDR3 length: 15 residues. CDR1 and CDR2 (germline): SGHAT, FQNNGV. V was pared by 0 bases and J by 6 bases, with 15 bases between. The CDR3 sequence is CASSLDPTSPSEQYF. CDR3 in DNA: TGTGCCAGCAGCTTAGATCCCACGAGCCCTAGCGAGCAGTACTTC.

This chain uses TRBV7-2 with TRBJ2-5; TRBD2 might be the D (5 bases). The J call may be incorrect, as the DNA end agrees better with TRBJ2-7. The CDR3 contains 17 residues. Germline values: CDR1 SGHTA, CDR2 FQGNSA. Written as DNA, the CDR3 is TGTGCCAGCAGCTCACGGAGATCCTTTGGGAGCTCCTACGAGCAGTACTTC. As protein: CASSSRRSFGSSYEQYF.

The V gene is TRBV7-3, the J gene TRBJ2-1; D ambiguous. The J call may be faulty, since TRBJ2-7 better matches the DNA end. Germline values: CDR1 SGHTA, CDR2 FQGTGA. The CDR3 contains 15 residues. The CDR3 DNA reads as TGTGCCAGCAGCTTAACGGATTTGGACCCAAATGAGCAGTACTTC. This codes for CASSLTDLDPNEQYF.

This clonotype was detected only a few times. The chain couples TRBV7-3 to TRBJ2-5; 7 bases are shared with TRBD2. The junction had 3 bases not matched to a gene; V was cut back by 0 bases and J by 5 bases. This CDR3 contains 14 residues. From germline, CDR1 is SGHTA and CDR2 FQGTGA. CDR3 DNA sequence: TGTGCCAGCAGCTTAACTGGGAGGGGCGAGACCCAGTACTTC. Translation: CASSLTGRGETQYF.

This clonotype has a handful of counts. One junction end disagrees with the germline gene, perhaps due to a read error. This chain uses TRBV28 with TRBJ2-4; 10 bases are a match to TRBD2. The CDR3 contains 12 residues. Germline assignment: CDR1 MDHEN and CDR2 SYDVKM. The CDR3 DNA reads as TGTGCCAGCAGTTTAACTAGCGGGACCTTGTTCTTC. Residues: CASSLTSGTLFF.

The chain recombines TRBV6-1 with TRBJ2-7, with D unclear. The CDR3 spans 12 residues. Germline lookup yields CDR1 MNHNS and CDR2 SASEGT. With 2 bases removed from V and 3 bases from J, the gap between germline ends came to 5 bases. This chain's CDR3 is CASSESGYEQYF. CDR3 DNA: TGTGCCAGCAGTGAATCCGGCTACGAGCAGTACTTC.